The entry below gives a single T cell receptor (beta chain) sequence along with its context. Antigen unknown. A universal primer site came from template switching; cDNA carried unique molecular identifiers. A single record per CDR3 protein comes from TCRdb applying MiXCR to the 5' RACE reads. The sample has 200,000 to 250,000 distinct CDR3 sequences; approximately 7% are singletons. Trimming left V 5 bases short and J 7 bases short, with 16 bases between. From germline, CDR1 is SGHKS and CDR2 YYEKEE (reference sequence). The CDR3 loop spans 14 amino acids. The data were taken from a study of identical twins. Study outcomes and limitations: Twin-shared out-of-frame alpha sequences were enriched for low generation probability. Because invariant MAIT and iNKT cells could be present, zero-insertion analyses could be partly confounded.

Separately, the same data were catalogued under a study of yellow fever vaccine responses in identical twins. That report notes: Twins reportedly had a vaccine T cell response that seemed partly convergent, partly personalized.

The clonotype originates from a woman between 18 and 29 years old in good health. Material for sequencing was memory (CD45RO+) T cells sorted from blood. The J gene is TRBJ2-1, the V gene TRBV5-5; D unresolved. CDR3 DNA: TGTGCCAGCAGTCGGATCAGAGAGCCAAATGAGCAGTTCTTC. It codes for CASSRIREPNEQFF.